Presented here are 25 T cell receptor beta chains from one specimen sequenced in a study of T cells after yellow fever vaccination. Using its own MiXCR run on the 5' RACE reads, TCRdb lists one record per CDR3 protein. The table has tens of thousands of distinct CDR3 sequences, roughly 7.3% seen once; the top ten hold 35% to 40%. The sequences come from CD8+ T cells sorted from PBMCs, collected 15 days after the yellow fever booster vaccination. These receptor sequences come from a man aged 30 to 39 who received the YFV17D yellow fever vaccine.

This clonotype was observed at least ten times. CDR3 amino acids: CASSLTGGHEQYF. CDR3 bases: TGTGCCAGCAGCTTGACAGGGGGCCACGAGCAGTACTTC. The chain uses TRBV7-9 and TRBJ2-7, with 10 bases that match TRBD1. Germline assignment: CDR1 SEHNR and CDR2 FQNEAQ (reference sequence). The CDR3 sequence is 13 residues long. V shed 3 bases, J shed 5 bases, and the junction held 1 base outside the gene matches.

In its sample, this clonotype was seen many times. The V and J genes are TRBV4-3 and TRBJ2-1; 8 positions match TRBD2. CDR1 and CDR2 (germline): LGHNA, YSLEER. With V trimmed by 2 bases and J by 5 bases, 8 bases remained unmatched. This CDR3 spans 16 amino acids. The CDR3 region is CASSQSPGLGDNEQFF. CDR3 in DNA: TGCGCCAGCAGCCAATCCCCGGGACTAGGTGACAATGAGCAGTTCTTC.

This clonotype was recorded at least ten times. The DNA of the CDR3 is TGTGCCAGCAGCCCCGATAGCGGGGGCAATGAGCAGTTCTTC. The encoded protein is CASSPDSGGNEQFF. This chain connects TRBV11-3 to TRBJ2-1; TRBD2 aligns across 9 bases. With 5 bases clipped from V and 6 bases from J, the junction kept 5 bases outside the gene matches. The V gene's germline CDR1 is SGHNT and CDR2 YENEEA. The CDR3 contains 14 residues.

Many counts were recorded for this clonotype. The V and J genes are TRBV7-9 and TRBJ1-2; D is ambiguous. This CDR3 spans 16 amino acids. V was trimmed by 5 bases and J by 6 bases, leaving 22 bases between them. The V gene's germline CDR1 is SEHNR and CDR2 FQNEAQ (reference sequence). CDR3 amino acids: CASSPQTGPLVHGYTF. The CDR3 DNA is TGTGCCAGCAGCCCGCAAACCGGACCCCTGGTTCATGGCTACACCTTC. The whole variable domain, filled in from reference TRBV7-9 and TRBJ1-2, reads DTGVSQNPRHKITKRGQNVTFRCDPISEHNRLYWYRQTLGQGPEFLTYFQNEAQLEKSRLLSDRFSAERPKGSFSTLEIQRTEQGDSAMYLCASSPQTGPLVHGYTFGSGTRLTVV.

A few counts support this clonotype. J is TRBJ2-3 and V is TRBV5-8; 8 bases are shared with TRBD1. Unmatched junction bases numbered 6, after V lost 3 bases and J lost 6 bases. The CDR3 has 14 amino acids. Germline assignment: CDR1 SGHTS and CDR2 YDEGEE. The CDR3 coding sequence is TGTGCCAGCAGCTCGACAGGGGCAGACGATACGCAGTATTTT. Its translation: CASSSTGADDTQYF.

This clonotype occurred a few times. This chain connects TRBV23-1 to TRBJ2-7; D unresolved. TRBV23-1 is noted as an ORF with a role that remains uncertain. V lost 8 bases and J 1 base, leaving 18 bases between the germline ends. The CDR3 totals 15 residues. CDR3 DNA: TGCGCCAGCCTCCTGGTGGTAAGCGAATCCTACGAGCAGTACTTC. Protein product: CASLLVVSESYEQYF.

This clonotype has a count of ten or more. This rearrangement joins TRBV27 to TRBJ1-2; 7 nucleotides line up with TRBD1. Germline V lookup: CDR1 MNHEY, CDR2 SMNVEV (reference sequence). Germline trimming cut 0 bases from V and 4 bases from J; bases unmatched to any gene: 8. The CDR3 length is 16 residues. The CDR3 loop is CASSLSPLQGPYGYTF. CDR3 nucleotide sequence: TGTGCCAGCAGTTTATCGCCCCTACAGGGGCCCTATGGCTACACCTTC.

This clonotype was recorded many times. The chain carries TRBV7-9 and TRBJ2-7, with no clear D. The ends were cut back, 3 bases at V and 6 bases at J, with 9 bases in the middle. The germline V gene encodes CDR1 SEHNR and CDR2 FQNEAQ (reference sequence). The length of the CDR3 is 12 residues. CDR3: CASSLVTIEQYF. DNA for the CDR3: TGTGCCAGCAGCTTGGTAACTATCGAGCAGTACTTC.

This clonotype has at least ten counts. The chain recombines TRBV4-3 with TRBJ2-2; tentative D call: TRBD1 (6 bases). CDR3 length: 12 amino acids. Trimming took off 0 bases at V and 10 bases at J, with 6 bases between the two ends. CDR1 LGHNA and CDR2 YSLEER come from the germline V gene. CDR3 amino acids: CASSQEGAELFF. The CDR3 nucleotides are TGCGCCAGCAGCCAAGAGGGGGCGGAGCTGTTTTTT.

Many counts were recorded for this clonotype. The chain couples TRBV5-1 to TRBJ2-1, with 11 bases fitting TRBD2. The germline gives CDR1 SGHRS, CDR2 YFSETQ. V was clipped by 4 bases and J by 9 bases; unmatched bases: 12. The CDR3 has 16 amino acids. The CDR3 reads CASSQKTSGIRGEQFF. The CDR3 region has the DNA TGCGCCAGCAGCCAAAAGACTAGCGGGATAAGGGGTGAGCAGTTCTTC.

Many counts were recorded for this clonotype. This chain connects TRBV20-1 to TRBJ2-1; a possible D gene is TRBD2 (6 bases). V lost 0 bases to trimming and J lost 6 bases, with 15 bases between them. The CDR3 is 15 residues long. Germline loops: CDR1 DFQATT, CDR2 SNEGSKA (reference sequence). CDR3 nucleotides: TGCAGTGCTAGAGATCTCGGGAGTGCCGCCAATGAGCAGTTCTTC. This sequence encodes CSARDLGSAANEQFF.

This clonotype was seen more than once but under ten times. V is TRBV25-1 and J is TRBJ2-5; D is undetermined. The CDR3 extends over 14 amino acids. The germline CDR1 and CDR2 sequences are MGHDK and SYGVNS. Trimming left V 0 bases short and J 2 bases short, with 7 bases between. The CDR3 loop reads CASSEYRVQETQYF. For the CDR3, the DNA is TGTGCCAGCAGTGAATATAGGGTACAAGAGACCCAGTACTTC.

This clonotype came up many times. V gene TRBV28 combines with J gene TRBJ2-3; D is perhaps TRBD1 or TRBD2 (6 bases each). This CDR3 has 15 amino acids. Trimming shortened V by 3 bases and J by 4 bases, and 14 bases separated the two germline ends. Germline V gene data show CDR1 as MDHEN and CDR2 as SYDVKM. CDR3 DNA sequence: TGTGCCAGCAGTTTTCTCGGGGGCAGGGCAGATACGCAGTATTTT. Its protein is CASSFLGGRADTQYF.

This clonotype has at least ten counts. This sequence joins TRBV28 and TRBJ2-1; 10 bases fit TRBD2. J lost 6 bases, V lost 3 bases, and 14 bases had no gene match. Germline CDR1 MDHEN, CDR2 SYDVKM. CDR3 length equals 18 residues. CDR3 bases: TGTGCCAGCAGTTTTGAAAGTACCCGGACTAGCGGAACCAATGAGCAGTTCTTC. Amino acid sequence: CASSFESTRTSGTNEQFF.

Many counts were recorded for this clonotype. The chain joins TRBV20-1 to TRBJ2-1; the D is unclear. The V end lost 0 bases, the J end lost 10 bases, and 7 bases lay between the germline ends. The CDR3 has 11 residues. Germline V gene sequence: CDR1 DFQATT, CDR2 SNEGSKA (reference sequence). This CDR3 reads CSARDLPEQFF. CDR3 coding DNA: TGCAGTGCTAGAGATCTACCCGAGCAGTTCTTC.

The rearrangement links TRBV6-5 to TRBJ2-1; 14 nucleotides line up with TRBD2. Trimming removed 2 bases from V and 10 bases from J; junction bases left unmatched: 4. The CDR3 totals 15 residues. The germline gives CDR1 MNHEY, CDR2 SVGAGI. The CDR3 reads CASSYGTSGREEQFF. The CDR3 DNA sequence: TGTGCCAGCAGTTACGGGACTAGCGGGAGAGAGGAGCAGTTCTTC.

This chain joins TRBV29-1 and TRBJ1-1; TRBD1 might be the D (5 bases). Germline V gene sequence: CDR1 SQVTM, CDR2 ANQGSEA. Trimming shortened V by 5 bases and J by 3 bases, and 10 bases separated the two germline ends. This CDR3 region has 12 residues. Here the CDR3 reads CSVRGGDTEAFF. The CDR3 bases are TGCAGCGTTCGCGGGGGGGACACTGAAGCTTTCTTT.

This clonotype has more than one count but fewer than ten. CDR3 region: CASSLGRQVVYGGYTF. DNA of the CDR3: TGCGCCAGCAGCCTGGGGAGACAGGTAGTCTATGGTGGCTACACCTTC. J is TRBJ1-2 and V is TRBV5-1; D perhaps matches TRBD1 (6 bases). This CDR3 spans 16 amino acids. Germline V lookup: CDR1 SGHRS, CDR2 YFSETQ. Trimming removed 4 bases from V and 7 bases from J, with 23 bases in between.

This clonotype was recorded at least ten times. This chain links TRBV7-6 with TRBJ2-7, with 9 positions matching TRBD1. Per germline, CDR1 SGHVS and CDR2 FNYEAQ. With 5 bases clipped from V and 5 bases from J, the junction kept 10 bases outside the gene matches. This CDR3 spans 15 amino acids. The CDR3 nucleotides read TGTGCCAGCAGCCGCGGAGGACAGGGGTTGCACGAGCAGTACTTC. Protein: CASSRGGQGLHEQYF. The whole variable domain, filled in from reference TRBV7-6 and TRBJ2-7, reads GAGVSQSPRYKVTKRGQDVALRCDPISGHVSLYWYRQALGQGPEFLTYFNYEAQQDKSGLPNDRFSAERPEGSISTLTIQRTEQRDSAMYRCASSRGGQGLHEQYFGPGTRLTVT.

This clonotype has at least ten counts. The rearrangement links TRBV5-1 to TRBJ2-7; D gene unclear. CDR1 and CDR2 from the germline V gene are SGHRS and YFSETQ. This CDR3 contains 13 residues. V lost 5 bases to trimming and J lost 2 bases, with 11 bases between them. The CDR3 DNA is TGCGCCAGCAGGACGGGCAGCACCTACGAGCAGTACTTC. As protein: CASRTGSTYEQYF.

This clonotype was seen many times. V and J are TRBV7-9 and TRBJ1-5; 7 nucleotides agree with TRBD1. Looked up from germline, CDR1 is SEHNR and CDR2 is FQNEAQ (reference sequence). CDR3 size: 14 residues. Trimming removed 3 bases from V and 7 bases from J; junction bases left unmatched: 6. CDR3 loop: CASSFSTGEQPQHF. CDR3 nucleotides: TGTGCCAGCAGCTTCTCCACAGGGGAGCAGCCCCAGCATTTT.

This clonotype was seen repeatedly, ten times or more. The genes are TRBV12-3 or TRBV12-4 and TRBJ1-3; 7 bases are shared with TRBD1. This CDR3 is 16 amino acids long. V shed 6 bases, J shed 0 bases, and the junction held 8 bases outside the gene matches. The CDR3: CASRHPGTVSGNTIYF. For the CDR3, the DNA is TGTGCCAGCAGGCACCCCGGGACAGTCTCTGGAAACACCATATATTTT.

This clonotype was counted many times. The J gene is TRBJ2-3, the V gene TRBV4-1; D is undetermined. Germline CDR1 and CDR2: MGHRA and YSYEKL. V was cut by 0 bases and J by 6 bases, with 7 bases left in between. The CDR3 totals 13 residues. CDR3: CASSQDLSDTQYF. The CDR3 nucleotides are TGCGCCAGCAGCCAAGATTTGTCGGATACGCAGTATTTT.

This clonotype was detected ten times or more. The chain carries TRBV3-1 and TRBJ2-7; no reliable D call. Germline V gives CDR1 LGHDT, CDR2 YNNKEL (reference sequence). Trimming took off 2 bases at V and 0 bases at J, with 2 bases between the two ends. The CDR3 is 12 residues long. Written as DNA, the CDR3 is TGTGCCAGCAGCCAAAGCTCCTACGAGCAGTACTTC. Protein sequence: CASSQSSYEQYF.

This clonotype was counted ten times or more. The chain carries TRBV12-3 or TRBV12-4 and TRBJ2-1, with D hard to call. V was clipped by 3 bases and J by 5 bases, with 14 bases between them. The CDR3 totals 15 residues. CDR3 residues: CASSLGQAWDNEQFF. CDR3 coding DNA: TGTGCCAGCAGTTTGGGCCAGGCGTGGGACAATGAGCAGTTCTTC.